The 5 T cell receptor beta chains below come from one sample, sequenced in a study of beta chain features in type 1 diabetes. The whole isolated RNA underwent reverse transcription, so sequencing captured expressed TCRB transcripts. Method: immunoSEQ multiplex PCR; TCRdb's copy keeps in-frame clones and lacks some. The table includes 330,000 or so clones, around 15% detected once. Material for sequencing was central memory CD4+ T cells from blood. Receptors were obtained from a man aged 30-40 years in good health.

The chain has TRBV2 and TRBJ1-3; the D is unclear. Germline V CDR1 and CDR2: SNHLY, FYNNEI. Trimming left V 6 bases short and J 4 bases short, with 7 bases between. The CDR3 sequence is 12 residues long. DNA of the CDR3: TGTGCCAGCAGGAGGTCAGGAAACACCATATATTTT. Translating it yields CASRRSGNTIYF.

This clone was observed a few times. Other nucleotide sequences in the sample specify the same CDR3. The CDR3 nucleotides read TGTGCCAGCAGCTTAGTCGGGCTGCGCACAGATACGCAGTATTTT. This encodes CASSLVGLRTDTQYF. V gene TRBV11-2 combines with J gene TRBJ2-3; D not resolved. This CDR3 is 15 amino acids long. Trimming stripped 1 base from V and 1 base from J, with 9 bases between. Germline CDR1 SGHAT, CDR2 FQNNGV.

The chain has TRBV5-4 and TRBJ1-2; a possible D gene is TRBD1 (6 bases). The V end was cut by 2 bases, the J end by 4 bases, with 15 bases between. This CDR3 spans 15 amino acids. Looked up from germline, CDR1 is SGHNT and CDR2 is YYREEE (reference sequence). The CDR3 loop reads CASSLPGAAFYGYTF. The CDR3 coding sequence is TGTGCCAGCAGCTTACCAGGGGCGGCATTCTATGGCTACACCTTC.

The CDR3: CSVEQGPNTEAFF. The CDR3 coding sequence is TGCAGCGTTGAACAGGGCCCTAACACTGAAGCTTTCTTT. The gene calls are TRBV29-1 and TRBJ1-1, with D tentatively TRBD1 (5 bases). The germline V gene encodes CDR1 SQVTM and CDR2 ANQGSEA. The length of the CDR3 is 13 residues. V was cut by 2 bases and J by 2 bases, with 9 bases left in between.

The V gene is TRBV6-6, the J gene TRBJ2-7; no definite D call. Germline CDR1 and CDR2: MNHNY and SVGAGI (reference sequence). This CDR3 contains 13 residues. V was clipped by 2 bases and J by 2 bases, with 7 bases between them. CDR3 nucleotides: TGTGCCAGCAGTTACCCGAACACCTACGAGCAGTACGTC. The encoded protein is CASSYPNTYEQYV.